The 16 T cell receptor beta chains below come from one sample, sequenced in a study of T-cell memory formation after mild COVID-19. A single record per CDR3 protein comes from TCRdb applying MiXCR to the 5' RACE reads. This table holds roughly 510,000 distinct CDR3 sequences, approximately 15% found once. The sample was PBMCs or a T cell subset sorted from them (not recorded which). The receptor set was obtained from an adult woman who had mild COVID-19 (a few samples of this study predate the infection). Cell type and time point are not known.

This chain connects TRBV19 to TRBJ2-3; D uncertain. Germline V gives CDR1 LNHDA, CDR2 SQIVND (reference sequence). This CDR3 comprises 13 residues. V lost 9 bases and J 1 base, leaving 11 bases between the germline ends. DNA of the CDR3: TGTGCCAGCCATATCAGCGGCACAGATACGCAGTATTTT. This sequence encodes CASHISGTDTQYF.

In its sample, this clonotype was seen a few times. This chain uses TRBV24-1 with TRBJ2-7; D might be TRBD1 (6 bases). The germline V gene has CDR1 KGHDR and CDR2 SFDVKD. CDR3 length: 14 amino acids. Trimming removed 0 bases at V and 6 bases at J, with 11 bases between. In DNA form, the CDR3 reads TGTGCCACCAGTGATTTGGGGGTAGGGGGCGAGCAGTACTTC. Translated: CATSDLGVGGEQYF.

The table lists this clonotype with a few counts. This chain connects TRBV5-1 to TRBJ2-3; TRBD2 aligns across 11 bases. There are 18 residues in the CDR3. Germline values: CDR1 SGHRS, CDR2 YFSETQ. The V and J ends lost 0 bases and 0 bases, in that order; junction bases with no gene match: 6. CDR3 coding DNA: TGCGCCAGCAGCTTGGTGGGACTAGCGGACCCTAGCACAGATACGCAGTATTTT. It is translated as CASSLVGLADPSTDTQYF.

This chain joins TRBV2 and TRBJ2-1; TRBD2 matches 8 bases. J lost 6 bases, V lost 8 bases, and 6 bases had no gene match. This CDR3 is built from 13 residues. Germline CDR1 is SNHLY and CDR2 is FYNNEI. CDR3 nucleotide sequence: TGTGCCAGCGGAACGGGACTAGGCAATGAGCAGTTCTTC. It is translated as CASGTGLGNEQFF.

The chain joins TRBV19 to TRBJ1-1; D not certain. The germline CDR1 and CDR2 sequences are LNHDA and SQIVND (reference sequence). V lost 7 bases, J lost 1 base, and 10 bases lay in between. There are 13 residues in the CDR3. The CDR3 DNA sequence: TGTGCCAGTAATAGGCAGCCGAACACTGAAGCTTTCTTT. It yields the protein CASNRQPNTEAFF.

The chain is built from TRBV11-2 and TRBJ2-2; no firm D call. In germline, CDR1 is SGHAT, CDR2 FQNNGV. Trimming took off 4 bases at V and 2 bases at J, with 14 bases between the two ends. The CDR3 has 16 residues. CDR3 amino acids: CASSWQVNLNTGELFF. The CDR3 nucleotides read TGTGCCAGCAGCTGGCAGGTGAACCTCAACACCGGGGAGCTGTTTTTT.

The chain carries TRBV7-8 and TRBJ1-1; D is unclear. There are 13 residues in the CDR3. The V gene lost 3 bases and the J gene lost 3 bases, with 8 bases spanning the gap. Germline CDR1 reads SGHVS; CDR2 reads FQNEAQ. CDR3 amino acids: CASSFSRDTEAFF. CDR3 bases: TGTGCCAGCAGCTTTTCCCGGGACACTGAAGCTTTCTTT.

This clonotype was detected only once. The V gene is TRBV7-3, the J gene TRBJ1-1, with D perhaps matching TRBD1 (5 bases). Per germline, CDR1 SGHTA and CDR2 FQGTGA. Deletions cut 2 bases from V and 1 base from J, with 14 bases between. The CDR3 loop spans 16 amino acids. CDR3 region: CASSLARIGENTEAFF. As DNA, the CDR3 is TGTGCCAGCAGCTTAGCCCGTATAGGGGAGAACACTGAAGCTTTCTTT.

This clonotype was recorded a few times. The chain uses TRBV5-1 and TRBJ2-5, with D possibly TRBD1 on 5 matching bases. Germline lookup yields CDR1 SGHRS and CDR2 YFSETQ. CDR3 length: 13 amino acids. Trimming left V 2 bases short and J 5 bases short, with 10 bases between. The CDR3 nucleotides read TGCGCCAGCAGCTTAGGGGAATGGGAGACCCAGTACTTC. Translation gives CASSLGEWETQYF.

The rearrangement uses TRBV16 and TRBJ2-7, with D possibly TRBD2 on 6 matching bases. The CDR3 covers 15 residues. Trimming left V 0 bases short and J 5 bases short, with 14 bases between. Germline V gene data show CDR1 as KGHSY and CDR2 as FQNENV. CDR3 DNA sequence: TGTGCCAGCAGCCAATCACGGGGGAGTGGGGACGAGCAGTACTTC. Its protein is CASSQSRGSGDEQYF.

This clonotype was picked up a small number of times. This chain joins TRBV12-3 or TRBV12-4 and TRBJ2-7; D is unresolved. The CDR3 sequence is 15 residues long. V lost 4 bases and J lost 0, with 13 bases in between. The CDR3 is CASSSKTQFSYEQYF. The CDR3 DNA reads TGTGCCAGCAGTTCTAAGACTCAGTTCTCCTACGAGCAGTACTTC.

The rearrangement links TRBV7-9 to TRBJ2-7; D possibly uses TRBD1 or TRBD2 (5 bases each). CDR1 is SEHNR and CDR2 is FQNEAQ in the germline V gene (reference sequence). V lost 3 bases and J lost 2, with 14 bases in between. The CDR3 extends over 15 amino acids. Written as DNA, the CDR3 is TGTGCCAGCAGCTTCAACGGGGACCGAGCCTACGAGCAGTACTTC. Translated, it gives CASSFNGDRAYEQYF.

The chain has TRBV24-1 and TRBJ1-5; TRBD1 is a possible D gene (6 bases). The V and J ends lost 9 bases and 0 bases respectively, with 14 bases between them. CDR3 length equals 15 residues. The germline CDR1 and CDR2 sequences are KGHDR and SFDVKD. In DNA, the CDR3 is TGTGCCACCGCGGACAGTCAAAGTAGCAATCAGCCCCAGCATTTT. Its protein is CATADSQSSNQPQHF.

This chain uses TRBV6-9 with TRBJ2-3; 8 positions match TRBD2. J gave up 4 bases and V 2 bases, and 8 bases lay outside the gene matches. Germline V gives CDR1 MNHGY, CDR2 SVAAGI. This CDR3 has 16 residues. The CDR3 protein is CASSYTYSGVADTQYF. The CDR3 DNA sequence: TGTGCCAGCAGTTATACGTATAGCGGGGTCGCAGATACGCAGTATTTT.

V and J are TRBV20-1 and TRBJ2-7; TRBD2 aligns across 7 bases. From germline, CDR1 is DFQATT and CDR2 SNEGSKA (reference sequence). The V and J ends lost 0 bases and 6 bases, in that order; junction bases with no gene match: 11. The CDR3 runs 15 residues. The CDR3 DNA sequence: TGCAGTGCTAGAGATCCTGGGAGGGGCGGAGGCGAGCAGTACTTC. This encodes CSARDPGRGGGEQYF.

This clonotype was seen ten or more times. The chain carries TRBV24-1 and TRBJ1-2; D might be TRBD1 (6 bases). V lost 4 bases, J lost 6 bases, and 14 bases lay in between. The germline V gene has CDR1 KGHDR and CDR2 SFDVKD. There are 14 residues in the CDR3. CDR3 sequence reads: CATSDGQFWNGYTF. The CDR3 DNA follows: TGTGCCACCAGTGACGGACAGTTCTGGAATGGCTACACCTTC.